The 4 T cell receptor beta chains below all came from one sample that was sequenced in a study of OX40 agonist ivuxolimab in advanced cancers. The protocol was immunoSEQ multiplex PCR, while the TCRdb copy is restricted to in-frame clones and leaves out a portion. This sample has about 47,000 clones, with 84% found just once. The sequenced sample was CD4+ or CD8+ T cells sorted from blood, obtained in a trial of the OX40 agonist ivuxolimab. These receptors were collected from an adult with an advanced solid tumor such as melanoma, head and neck, liver or kidney cancer.

V and J are TRBV5-8 and TRBJ1-5, with no clear D. The V gene's germline CDR1 is SGHTS and CDR2 YDEGEE. The CDR3 is 15 residues long. Trimming stripped 2 bases from V and 1 base from J, with 10 bases between. This chain's CDR3 is CASSFGWVSNQPQHF. DNA for the CDR3: TGTGCCAGCAGCTTCGGGTGGGTGAGCAATCAGCCCCAGCATTTT. The variable domain in full, with the rest retrieved from reference TRBV5-8 and TRBJ1-5, is EAGVTQSPTHLIKTRGQQATLRCSPISGHTSVYWYQQALGLGLQFLLWYDEGEERNRGNFPPRFSGRQFPNYSSELNVNALELEDSALYLCASSFGWVSNQPQHFGDGTRLSIL.

The rearrangement links TRBV4-1 to TRBJ1-2; 7 bases agree with TRBD1. This CDR3 contains 15 residues. The J segment lost 3 bases and the V segment lost 1 base, leaving 5 bases of the junction unmatched. The germline CDR1 and CDR2 sequences are MGHRA and YSYEKL. CDR3 nucleotides: TGCGCCAGCAGCCAAGGCGGGACAGCTTACTATGGCTACACCTTC. It yields the protein CASSQGGTAYYGYTF.

V is TRBV4-1 and J is TRBJ2-6, with 7 bases matching TRBD2. The ends lost 0 bases at V and 0 bases at J; junction bases unmatched: 5. Germline-derived CDR1 and CDR2 are MGHRA and YSYEKL. The CDR3 loop spans 18 amino acids. The DNA of the CDR3 is TGCGCCAGCAGCCAAGAAGGCGGGAGTCCCTCTGGGGCCAACGTCCTGACTTTC. Translating gives CASSQEGGSPSGANVLTF.

This clone was seen a few times. The V and J genes are TRBV9 and TRBJ1-1; 9 bases are shared with TRBD1. The J segment lost 3 bases and the V segment lost 6 bases, leaving 12 bases of the junction unmatched. The germline CDR1 and CDR2 sequences are SGDLS and YYNGEE. CDR3 length: 16 residues. This chain's CDR3 is CASNLGTGTGDTEAFF. The DNA of the CDR3 is TGTGCCAGCAACCTCGGGACAGGGACCGGGGACACTGAAGCTTTCTTT. Together with reference TRBV9 and TRBJ1-1, the CDR3 gives the full variable domain: DSGVTQTPKHLITATGQRVTLRCSPRSGDLSVYWYQQSLDQGLQFLIQYYNGEERAKGNILERFSAQQFPDLHSELNLSSLELGDSALYFCASNLGTGTGDTEAFFGQGTRLTVV.